Below, 3 T cell receptor beta chains from the same sample are listed, as sequenced in a study of identical twins. TCRdb processed the 5' RACE reads anew with MiXCR; each CDR3 protein has one entry. Of over 550,000 distinct CDR3 sequences listed, 7.1% are singletons. This sample also appeared in a second study, on yellow fever vaccine responses in identical twins.

The sequenced sample was PBMCs. Source of these receptors: a young woman in good health.

This clonotype showed up just a few times. The chain has TRBV12-3 or TRBV12-4 and TRBJ1-2, with 7 bases lining up with TRBD1. The CDR3 runs 15 residues. After removal of 3 bases from V and 2 bases from J, the junction contained 6 bases not matched to a gene. CDR3 sequence reads: CASSFSSRGNYGYTF. The CDR3 DNA follows: TGTGCCAGCAGTTTTAGCAGCAGGGGGAACTATGGCTACACCTTC.

This clonotype was counted between two and nine times. As DNA, the CDR3 is TGTGCCAGCAGCTTAGTGGTGTCGGAAGCTAACTATGGCTACACCTTC. This translates into CASSLVVSEANYGYTF. The chain joins TRBV7-2 to TRBJ1-2; no definite D call. CDR1 and CDR2 from the germline V gene are SGHTA and FQGNSA. The CDR3 has 16 residues. Trimming left V 1 base short and J 0 bases short, with 12 bases between.

This clonotype occurred many times. The rearrangement uses TRBV28 and TRBJ1-5, with unresolved D. Germline V gene sequence: CDR1 MDHEN, CDR2 SYDVKM. The CDR3 sequence is 14 residues long. V lost 7 bases and J 2 bases, leaving 12 bases between the germline ends. This CDR3 reads CASTLTRGNQPQHF. DNA for the CDR3: TGTGCCAGCACACTAACCAGAGGCAATCAGCCCCAGCATTTT.